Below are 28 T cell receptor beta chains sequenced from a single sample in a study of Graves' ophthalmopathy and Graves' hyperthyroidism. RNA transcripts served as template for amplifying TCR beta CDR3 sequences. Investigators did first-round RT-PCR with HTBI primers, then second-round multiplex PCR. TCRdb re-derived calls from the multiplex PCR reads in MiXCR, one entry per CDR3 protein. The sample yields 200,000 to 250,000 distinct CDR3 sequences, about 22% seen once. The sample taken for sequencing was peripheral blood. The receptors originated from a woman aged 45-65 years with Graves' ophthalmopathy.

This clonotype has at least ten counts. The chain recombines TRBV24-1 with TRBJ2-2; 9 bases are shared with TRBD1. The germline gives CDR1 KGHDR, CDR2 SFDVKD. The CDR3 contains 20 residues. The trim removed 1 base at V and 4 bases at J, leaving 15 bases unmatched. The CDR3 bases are TGTGCCACCAGTGATTTTAGGAGGACAGGGGACTCTGCAAGCACCGGGGAGCTGTTTTTT. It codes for CATSDFRRTGDSASTGELFF.

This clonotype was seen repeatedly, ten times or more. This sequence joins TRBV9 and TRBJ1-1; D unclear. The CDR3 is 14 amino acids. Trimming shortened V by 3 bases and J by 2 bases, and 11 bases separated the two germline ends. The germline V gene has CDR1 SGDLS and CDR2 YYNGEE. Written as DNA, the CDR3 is TGTGCCAGCAGCGAAGGGATTCGTAACACTGAAGCTTTCTTT. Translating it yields CASSEGIRNTEAFF.

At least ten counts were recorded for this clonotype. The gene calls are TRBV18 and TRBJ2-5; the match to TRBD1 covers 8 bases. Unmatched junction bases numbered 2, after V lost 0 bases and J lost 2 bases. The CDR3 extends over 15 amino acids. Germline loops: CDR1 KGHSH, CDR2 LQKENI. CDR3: CASSPPRDRQETQYF. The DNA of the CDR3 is TGTGCCAGCTCACCACCCCGGGACAGGCAAGAGACCCAGTACTTC.

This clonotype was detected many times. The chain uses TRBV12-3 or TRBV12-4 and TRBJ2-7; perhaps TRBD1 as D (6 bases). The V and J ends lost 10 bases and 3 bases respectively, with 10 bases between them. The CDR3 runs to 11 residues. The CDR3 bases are TGTGCCATACGGACAGACTACGAGCAGTACTTC. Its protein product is CAIRTDYEQYF.

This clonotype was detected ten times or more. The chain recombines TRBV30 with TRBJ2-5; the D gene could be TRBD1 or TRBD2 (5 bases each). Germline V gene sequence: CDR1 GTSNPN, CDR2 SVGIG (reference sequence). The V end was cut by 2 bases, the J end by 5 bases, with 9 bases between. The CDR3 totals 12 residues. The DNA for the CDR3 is TGTGCCTGGAGTTTAGAGGGGGAGACCCAGTACTTC. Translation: CAWSLEGETQYF.

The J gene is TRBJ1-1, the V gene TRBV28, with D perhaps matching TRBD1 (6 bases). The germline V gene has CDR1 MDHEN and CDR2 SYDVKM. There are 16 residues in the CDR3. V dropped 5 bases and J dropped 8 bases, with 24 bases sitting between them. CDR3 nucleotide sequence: TGTGCCAGCAGTCTAGGGCCCCGGGACATCCCGATAGAAGCTTTCTTT. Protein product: CASSLGPRDIPIEAFF. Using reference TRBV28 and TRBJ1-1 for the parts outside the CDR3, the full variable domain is DVKVTQSSRYLVKRTGEKVFLECVQDMDHENMFWYRQDPGLGLRLIYFSYDVKMKEKGDIPEGYSVSREKKERFSLILESASTNQTSMYLCASSLGPRDIPIEAFFGQGTRLTVV.

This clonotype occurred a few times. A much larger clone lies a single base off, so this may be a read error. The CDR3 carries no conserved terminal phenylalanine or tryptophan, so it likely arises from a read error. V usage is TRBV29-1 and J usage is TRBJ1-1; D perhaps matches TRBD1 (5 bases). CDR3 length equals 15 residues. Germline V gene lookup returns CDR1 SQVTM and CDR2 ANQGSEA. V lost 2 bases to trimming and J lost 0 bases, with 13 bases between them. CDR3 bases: TGCAGCGTTGAACCCTGGCAGGGCATGAACACTGAAGCTTTCCTT. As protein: CSVEPWQGMNTEAFL.

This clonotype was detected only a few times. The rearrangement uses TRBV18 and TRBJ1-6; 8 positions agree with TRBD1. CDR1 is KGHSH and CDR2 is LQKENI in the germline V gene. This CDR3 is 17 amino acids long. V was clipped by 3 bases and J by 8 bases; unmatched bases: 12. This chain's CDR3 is CASSPRSPGQEYSPLHF. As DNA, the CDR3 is TGTGCCAGCTCACCCCGGTCGCCGGGACAGGAGTATTCACCCCTCCACTTT.

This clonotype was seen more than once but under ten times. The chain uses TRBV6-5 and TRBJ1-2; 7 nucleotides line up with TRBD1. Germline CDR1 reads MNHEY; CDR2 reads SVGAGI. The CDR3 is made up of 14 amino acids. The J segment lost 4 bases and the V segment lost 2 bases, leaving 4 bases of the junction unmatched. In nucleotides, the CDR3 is TGTGCCAGCAGTTACCGACAGGGCACCTATGGCTACACCTTC. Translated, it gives CASSYRQGTYGYTF.

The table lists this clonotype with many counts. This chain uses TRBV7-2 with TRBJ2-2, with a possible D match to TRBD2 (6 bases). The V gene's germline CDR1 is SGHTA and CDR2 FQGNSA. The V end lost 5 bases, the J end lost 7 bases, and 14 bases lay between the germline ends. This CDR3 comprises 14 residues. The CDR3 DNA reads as TGTGCCAGCAGCCTTAATGCCGGGGGCGGGGAGCTGTTTTTT. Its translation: CASSLNAGGGELFF.

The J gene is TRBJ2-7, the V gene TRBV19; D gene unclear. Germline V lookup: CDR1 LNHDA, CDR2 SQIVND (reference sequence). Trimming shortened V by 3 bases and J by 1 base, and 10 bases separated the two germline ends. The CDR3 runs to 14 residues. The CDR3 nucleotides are TGTGCCAGTAGTATTAAATCCTTTTCCTACGAGCAGTACTTC. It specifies CASSIKSFSYEQYF.

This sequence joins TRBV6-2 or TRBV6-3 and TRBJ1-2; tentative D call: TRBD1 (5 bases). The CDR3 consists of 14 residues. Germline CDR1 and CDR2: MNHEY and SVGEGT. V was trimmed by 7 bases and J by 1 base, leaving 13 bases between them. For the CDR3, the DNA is TGTGCCAGCACTTTTGACAGCCGTAACTATGGCTACACCTTC. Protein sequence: CASTFDSRNYGYTF.

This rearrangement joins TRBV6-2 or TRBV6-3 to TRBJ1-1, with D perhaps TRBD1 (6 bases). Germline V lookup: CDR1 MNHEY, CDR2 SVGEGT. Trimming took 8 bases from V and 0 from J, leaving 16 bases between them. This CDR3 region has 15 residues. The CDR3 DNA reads TGTGCCAGCCGACGGACAGACTCGATGAACACTGAAGCTTTCTTT. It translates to CASRRTDSMNTEAFF.

The DNA of the CDR3 is TGTGCCAGCCGAGCCAGGACAAACTATGGCTACACCTTC. Protein product: CASRARTNYGYTF. J is TRBJ1-2 and V is TRBV12-3 or TRBV12-4; a possible D gene is TRBD1 (5 bases). V was trimmed by 8 bases and J by 2 bases, leaving 12 bases between them. The CDR3 consists of 13 residues.

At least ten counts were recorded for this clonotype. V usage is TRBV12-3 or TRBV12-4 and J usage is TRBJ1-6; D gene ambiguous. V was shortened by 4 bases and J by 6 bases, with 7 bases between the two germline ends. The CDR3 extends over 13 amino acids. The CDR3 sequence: CASSSDPNSPLHF. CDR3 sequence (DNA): TGTGCCAGCAGTTCCGACCCTAATTCACCCCTCCACTTT.

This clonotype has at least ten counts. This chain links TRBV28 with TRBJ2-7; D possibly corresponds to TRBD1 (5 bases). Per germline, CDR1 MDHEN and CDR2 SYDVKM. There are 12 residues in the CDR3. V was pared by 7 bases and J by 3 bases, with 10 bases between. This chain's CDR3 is CASTKGVYEQYF. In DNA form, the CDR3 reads TGTGCCAGCACTAAAGGGGTCTACGAGCAGTACTTC.

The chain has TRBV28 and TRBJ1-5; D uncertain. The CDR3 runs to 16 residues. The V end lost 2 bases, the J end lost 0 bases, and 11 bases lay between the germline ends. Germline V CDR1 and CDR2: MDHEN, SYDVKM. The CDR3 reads CASSLTQAYSNQPQHF. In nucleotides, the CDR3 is TGTGCCAGCAGTTTAACCCAGGCCTATAGCAATCAGCCCCAGCATTTT. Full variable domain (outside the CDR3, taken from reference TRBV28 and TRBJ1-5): DVKVTQSSRYLVKRTGEKVFLECVQDMDHENMFWYRQDPGLGLRLIYFSYDVKMKEKGDIPEGYSVSREKKERFSLILESASTNQTSMYLCASSLTQAYSNQPQHFGDGTRLSIL.

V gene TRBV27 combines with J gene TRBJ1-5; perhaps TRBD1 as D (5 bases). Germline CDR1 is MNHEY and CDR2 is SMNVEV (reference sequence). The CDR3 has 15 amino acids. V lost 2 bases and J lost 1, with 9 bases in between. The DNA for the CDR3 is TGTGCCAGCAGTTTAGGGGGAAAAAGCAATCAGCCCCAGCATTTT. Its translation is CASSLGGKSNQPQHF.

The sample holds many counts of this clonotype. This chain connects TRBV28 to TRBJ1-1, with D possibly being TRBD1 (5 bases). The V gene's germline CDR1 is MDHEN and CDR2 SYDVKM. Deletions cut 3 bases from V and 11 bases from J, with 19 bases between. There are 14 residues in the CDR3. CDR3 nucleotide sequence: TGTGCCAGCAGTTTCCTAACTAGTAGCCGGGGCGCTTTCTTT. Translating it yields CASSFLTSSRGAFF.

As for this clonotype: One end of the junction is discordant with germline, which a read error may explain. This CDR3 is CAISGPPMADHQETQCF. CDR3 bases: TGTGCCATCAGTGGTCCGCCGATGGCGGATCACCAAGAGACCCAGTGCTTC. The chain combines TRBV10-3 with TRBJ2-5; no firm D call. The length of the CDR3 is 17 residues. In germline, CDR1 is ENHRY, CDR2 SYGVKD.

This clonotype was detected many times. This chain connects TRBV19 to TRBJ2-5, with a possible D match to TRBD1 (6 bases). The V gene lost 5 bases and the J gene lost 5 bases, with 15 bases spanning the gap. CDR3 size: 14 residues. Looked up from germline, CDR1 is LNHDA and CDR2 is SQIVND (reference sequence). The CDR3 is CASSALDSWETQYF. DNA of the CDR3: TGTGCCAGTAGTGCCTTGGACAGTTGGGAGACCCAGTACTTC.

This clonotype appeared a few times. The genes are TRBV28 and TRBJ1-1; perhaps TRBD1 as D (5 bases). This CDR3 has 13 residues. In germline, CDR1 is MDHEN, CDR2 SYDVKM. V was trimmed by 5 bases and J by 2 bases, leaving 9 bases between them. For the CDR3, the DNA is TGTGCCAGCAGTGAAACAGGAAACACTGAAGCTTTCTTT. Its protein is CASSETGNTEAFF.

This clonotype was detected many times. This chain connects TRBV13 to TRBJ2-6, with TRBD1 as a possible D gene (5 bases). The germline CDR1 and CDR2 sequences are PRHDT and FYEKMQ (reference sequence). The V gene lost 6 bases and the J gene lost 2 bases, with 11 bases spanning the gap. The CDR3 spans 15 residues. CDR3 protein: CASRHTTAGANVLTF. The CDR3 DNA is TGTGCCAGCAGACATACGACAGCTGGGGCCAACGTCCTGACTTTC. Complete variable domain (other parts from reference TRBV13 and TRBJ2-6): AAGVIQSPRHLIKEKRETATLKCYPIPRHDTVYWYQQGPGQDPQFLISFYEKMQSDKGSIPDRFSAQQFSDYHSELNMSSLELGDSALYFCASRHTTAGANVLTFGAGSRLTVL.

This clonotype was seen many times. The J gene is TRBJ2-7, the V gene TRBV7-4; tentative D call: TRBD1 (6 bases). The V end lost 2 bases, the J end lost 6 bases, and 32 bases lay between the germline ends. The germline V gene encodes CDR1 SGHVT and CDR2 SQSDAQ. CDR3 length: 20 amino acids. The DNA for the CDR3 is TGTGCCAGCAGCTTATTAACTTCACGAAGGGGGATCGCATCCCTTGGCGAGCAGTACTTC. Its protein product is CASSLLTSRRGIASLGEQYF.

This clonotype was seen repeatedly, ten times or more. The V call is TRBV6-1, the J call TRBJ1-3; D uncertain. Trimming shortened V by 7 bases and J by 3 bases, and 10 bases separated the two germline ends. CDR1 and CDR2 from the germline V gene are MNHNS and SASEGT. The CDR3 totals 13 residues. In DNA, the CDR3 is TGTGCCAGCACCCGGGGTAGTGGAAACACCATATATTTT. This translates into CASTRGSGNTIYF.

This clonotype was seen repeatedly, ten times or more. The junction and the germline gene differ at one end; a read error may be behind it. CDR3 nucleotides: TGTCCCAGCAGCTTTTCGGCCACGGACGGCACCGGGGAGCTGTTTTTT. This gives the protein CPSSFSATDGTGELFF. This chain joins TRBV11-2 and TRBJ2-2; D gene unclear. CDR1 is SGHAT, CDR2 FQNNGV, per germline. The CDR3 extends over 16 amino acids.

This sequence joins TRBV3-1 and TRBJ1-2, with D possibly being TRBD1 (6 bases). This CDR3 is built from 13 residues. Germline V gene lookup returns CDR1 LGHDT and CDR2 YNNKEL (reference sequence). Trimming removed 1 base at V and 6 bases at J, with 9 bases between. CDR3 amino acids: CASSQGGLDGYTF. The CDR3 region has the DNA TGTGCCAGCAGCCAAGGGGGGCTGGATGGCTACACCTTC.

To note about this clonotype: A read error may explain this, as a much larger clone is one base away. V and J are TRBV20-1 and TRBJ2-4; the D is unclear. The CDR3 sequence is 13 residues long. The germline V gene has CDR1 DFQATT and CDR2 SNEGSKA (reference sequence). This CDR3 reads CSASREAKNIPYF. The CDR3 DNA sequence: TGCAGTGCTTCTAGGGAAGCCAAAAACATTCCGTACTTC.